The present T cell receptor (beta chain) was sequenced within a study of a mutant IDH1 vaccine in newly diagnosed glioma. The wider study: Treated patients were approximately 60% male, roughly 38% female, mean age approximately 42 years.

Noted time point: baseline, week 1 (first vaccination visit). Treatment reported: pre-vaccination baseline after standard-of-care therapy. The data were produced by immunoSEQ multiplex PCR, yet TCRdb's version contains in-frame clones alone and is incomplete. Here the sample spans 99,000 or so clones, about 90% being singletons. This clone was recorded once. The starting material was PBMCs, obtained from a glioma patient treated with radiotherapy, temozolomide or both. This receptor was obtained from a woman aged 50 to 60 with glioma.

Here the CDR3 reads CASSLVSRGGETQYF. The CDR3 region has the DNA TGCGCCAGCAGCTTGGTTTCCAGGGGAGGAGAGACCCAGTACTTC. The chain uses TRBV5-1 and TRBJ2-5; D assignment may be TRBD1 or TRBD2 (6 bases each). V was clipped by 0 bases and J by 4 bases, with 13 bases between them. The germline V gene encodes CDR1 SGHRS and CDR2 YFSETQ. The CDR3 contains 15 residues.